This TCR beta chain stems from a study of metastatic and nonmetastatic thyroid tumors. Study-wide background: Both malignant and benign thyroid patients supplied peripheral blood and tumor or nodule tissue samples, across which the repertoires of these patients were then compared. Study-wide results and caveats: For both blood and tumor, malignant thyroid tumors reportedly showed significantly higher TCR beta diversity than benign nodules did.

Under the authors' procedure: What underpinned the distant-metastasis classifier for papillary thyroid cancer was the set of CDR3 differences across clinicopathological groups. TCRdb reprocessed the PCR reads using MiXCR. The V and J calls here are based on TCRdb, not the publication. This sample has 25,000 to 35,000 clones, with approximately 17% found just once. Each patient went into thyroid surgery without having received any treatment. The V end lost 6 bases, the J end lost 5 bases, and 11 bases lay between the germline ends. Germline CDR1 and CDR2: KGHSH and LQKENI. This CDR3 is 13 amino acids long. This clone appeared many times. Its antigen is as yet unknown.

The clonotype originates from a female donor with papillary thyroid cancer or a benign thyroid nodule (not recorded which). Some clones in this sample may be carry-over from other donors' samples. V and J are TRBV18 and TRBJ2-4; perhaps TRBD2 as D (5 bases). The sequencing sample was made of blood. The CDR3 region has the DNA TGTGCCAGCTCCCTTGGAGGCGAAAACATTCAGTACTTC. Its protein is CASSLGGENIQYF.